The 10 T cell receptor beta chains below were found in one sample sequenced in a study of shared clonotypes between healthy human individuals. Profiled with immunoSEQ multiplex PCR; TCRdb holds only in-frame clones, not every one. The repertoire holds a few million clones, with 85% to 95% as singletons. The sample comprised naive CD4+ T cells from PBMCs. Subset meaning: CD45RA+ positively selected. The receptor set was obtained from a man between 18 and 29 years old in good health. Some clones in this sample may be carry-over from other donors' samples.

The chain carries TRBV6-5 and TRBJ2-2; 11 bases map to TRBD1. CDR1 and CDR2 (germline): MNHEY, SVGAGI. The CDR3 covers 15 residues. V shed 6 bases and J 7 bases; nucleotides not matched to a gene: 7. CDR3 protein: CASRARDRGGGELFF. In nucleotides, the CDR3 is TGTGCCAGCAGGGCTAGGGACAGGGGGGGCGGGGAGCTGTTTTTT.

The V gene is TRBV6-5, the J gene TRBJ1-5; 11 bases line up with TRBD1. Germline trimming cut 7 bases from V and 5 bases from J; bases unmatched to any gene: 7. CDR3 length: 15 amino acids. Per germline, CDR1 MNHEY and CDR2 SVGAGI. CDR3 bases: TGTGCCAGCAAGAGGGACAGGGGGTCTCATCAGCCCCAGCATTTT. Translation: CASKRDRGSHQPQHF.

The chain is built from TRBV11-2 and TRBJ2-5, with D possibly being TRBD1 (5 bases). The CDR3 spans 12 residues. Between the trimmed V and J ends, which lost 6 bases and 2 bases, there was a span of 7 bases. Germline V CDR1 and CDR2: SGHAT, FQNNGV. CDR3 DNA sequence: TGTGCCAGCAGGAAGGGGCAAGAGACCCAGTACTTC. Translated: CASRKGQETQYF.

This clone was counted once. The rearrangement uses TRBV5-6 and TRBJ1-1; the match to TRBD1 covers 7 bases. Trimming cost V 4 bases and J 4 bases; bases outside gene matches: 13. This CDR3 region has 16 residues. Germline V gene data show CDR1 as SGHDT and CDR2 as YYEEEE. Here the CDR3 DNA reads TGTGCCAGCAGCGTACCCCGACAGGGAAGTGGCACTGAAGCTTTCTTT. Residues: CASSVPRQGSGTEAFF.

There are a few counts of this clone. This CDR3 is also generated by other DNA sequences in the sample. The rearrangement uses TRBV7-2 and TRBJ1-2, with D perhaps matching TRBD1 (5 bases). The V end was cut by 1 base, the J end by 2 bases, with 8 bases between. Germline loops: CDR1 SGHTA, CDR2 FQGNSA. The CDR3 sequence is 14 residues long. The CDR3: CASSLVSGNYGYTF. Here the CDR3 DNA reads TGTGCCAGCAGCTTAGTATCAGGGAACTATGGCTACACCTTC.

The chain carries TRBV18 and TRBJ1-1, with TRBD1 matching over 8 bases. This CDR3 has 19 amino acids. The germline V gene has CDR1 KGHSH and CDR2 LQKENI. The J segment lost 1 base and the V segment lost 1 base, leaving 14 bases of the junction unmatched. The CDR3 DNA reads TGTGCCAGCTCACCACGGGAATCGACAGGGGTATCACCGAACACTGAAGCTTTCTTT. Translation gives CASSPRESTGVSPNTEAFF.

The chain joins TRBV28 to TRBJ2-2; no firm D call. Germline V gene lookup returns CDR1 MDHEN and CDR2 SYDVKM. V dropped 7 bases and J dropped 1 base, with 10 bases sitting between them. CDR3 size: 14 residues. This CDR3 is CASTQPGNTGELFF. As DNA, the CDR3 is TGTGCCAGCACCCAACCCGGGAACACCGGGGAGCTGTTTTTT.

CDR3 residues: CASSLNRDNEQFF. The CDR3, as DNA: TGTGCCAGCAGCTTAAATAGGGACAATGAGCAGTTCTTC. This chain joins TRBV7-2 and TRBJ2-1; no clear D. Germline CDR1 SGHTA, CDR2 FQGNSA. The CDR3 has 13 amino acids. The V end was cut by 2 bases, the J end by 5 bases, with 7 bases between.

The V call is TRBV2, the J call TRBJ2-5; 7 nucleotides agree with TRBD2. Per germline, CDR1 SNHLY and CDR2 FYNNEI. V dropped 7 bases and J dropped 5; count of bases not matched to a gene: 7. There are 13 residues in the CDR3. CDR3 in amino acids: CASKGLFFETQYF. The CDR3 coding sequence is TGTGCCAGCAAGGGACTATTTTTCGAGACCCAGTACTTC.

As regards this clone: Other DNA sequences within the sample encode an identical CDR3. This sequence joins TRBV5-1 and TRBJ1-4; D ambiguous. V dropped 3 bases and J dropped 4 bases, with 10 bases sitting between them. CDR3 size: 14 residues. Germline CDR1 is SGHRS and CDR2 is YFSETQ. DNA for the CDR3: TGCGCCAGCAGCTCGGACGGTTTTAATGAAAAACTGTTTTTT. It is translated as CASSSDGFNEKLFF. Drawing the rest from reference TRBV5-1 and TRBJ1-4, the complete variable domain is KAGVTQTPRYLIKTRGQQVTLSCSPISGHRSVSWYQQTPGQGLQFLFEYFSETQRNKGNFPGRFSGRQFSNSRSEMNVSTLELGDSALYLCASSSDGFNEKLFFGSGTQLSVL.